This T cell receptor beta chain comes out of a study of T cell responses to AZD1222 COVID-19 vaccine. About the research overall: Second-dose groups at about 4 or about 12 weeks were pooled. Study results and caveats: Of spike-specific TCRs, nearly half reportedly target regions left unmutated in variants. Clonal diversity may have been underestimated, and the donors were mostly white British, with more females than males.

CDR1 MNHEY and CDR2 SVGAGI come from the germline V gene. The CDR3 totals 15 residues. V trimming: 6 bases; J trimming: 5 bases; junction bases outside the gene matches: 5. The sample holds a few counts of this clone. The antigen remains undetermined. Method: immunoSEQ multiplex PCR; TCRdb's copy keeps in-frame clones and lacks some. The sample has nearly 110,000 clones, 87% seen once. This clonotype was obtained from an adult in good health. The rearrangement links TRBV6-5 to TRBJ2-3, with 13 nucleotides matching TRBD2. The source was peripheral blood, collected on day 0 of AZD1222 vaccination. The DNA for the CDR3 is TGTGCCAGCAGCCCAACTAGCGGGAGGGAAGATACGCAGTATTTT. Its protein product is CASSPTSGREDTQYF.